Listed below are T cell receptor beta chains from one sample, sequenced in a study of blood T cell repertoires in COVID-19. Clones were read by immunoSEQ multiplex PCR, and TCRdb kept only the in-frame ones, dropping some. The profile shows 55,000 to 70,000 clones, roughly 86% of them singletons. The sample taken for sequencing was peripheral blood. These receptors all stem from a man aged 45 to 65 with acute or convalescent COVID-19. Both conserved end residues are part of each CDR3. The D gene is left open where the match is weak. Clone size is stated in some rows and not others, as once, few, many or a class when expanded.

NA | NA | TRBJ1-1 | TRBV11-3 | CASRSSMNTEAFF | TGTGCCAGCCGGAGCTCCATGAACACTGAAGCTTTCTTT
NA | NA | TRBJ2-7 | TRBV5-3 | CARSLRAYEQYF | TGTGCCAGAAGCTTGCGGGCCTACGAGCAGTACTTC
NA | NA | TRBJ1-1 | TRBV30 | CAWIRGSWSSEAFF | TGTGCCTGGATAAGGGGGAGCTGGTCTTCTGAAGCTTTCTTT
NA | NA | TRBJ1-2 | TRBV11-2 | CASSQTEAHRIYGYTF | TGTGCCAGCAGTCAGACCGAGGCACACCGGATCTATGGCTACACCTTC
NA | NA | TRBJ2-3 | TRBV27 | CASSSNYVYTQYF | TGTGCCAGCAGTTCGAACTACGTTTATACGCAGTATTTT
TRBD1 | NA | TRBJ2-1 | TRBV2 | CAGRTGAINNEQFF | TGTGCCGGACGGACAGGGGCGATTAACAATGAGCAGTTCTTC
NA | NA | TRBJ2-7 | TRBV3-1/TRBV3-2 | CASSQSREQYF | TGTGCCAGCAGCCAGTCCCGCGAGCAGTACTTC
TRBD2 | NA | TRBJ2-1 | TRBV5-4 | CASSPPRREKNEQFF | TGTGCCAGCAGCCCCCCCCGGCGGGAGAAGAATGAGCAGTTCTTC
NA | NA | TRBJ1-3 | TRBV5-1 | CASSPDSGNTIYF | TGCGCCAGTTCACCAGACTCTGGAAACACCATATATTTT
NA | NA | TRBJ1-1 | TRBV11-3 | CASSLETEAFF | TGTGCCAGCAGCTTGGAGACTGAAGCTTTCTTT
NA | NA | TRBJ2-2 | TRBV9 | CASSVDGQSNTGELFF | TGTGCCAGCAGCGTAGACGGACAGTCGAACACCGGGGAGCTGTTTTTT
TRBD1 | NA | TRBJ1-2 | TRBV9 | CASSAYSTTGEGYTF | TGTGCCAGCAGCGCTTATTCGACGACAGGGGAAGGCTACACCTTC
NA | NA | TRBJ1-5 | TRBV18 | CASSTGSSQPQHF | TGTGCCAGCTCTACAGGGTCGAGTCAGCCCCAGCATTTT
NA | NA | TRBJ2-1 | TRBV29-1 | CSVAGDSNYNEQFF | TGCAGCGTAGCCGGGGACTCCAATTACAATGAGCAGTTCTTC
TRBD2 | few | TRBJ2-1 | TRBV6-6 | CASSYRLAGGRNEQFF | TGTGCCAGCAGTTACCGACTAGCGGGAGGGAGGAATGAGCAGTTCTTC
NA | NA | TRBJ1-5 | TRBV25-1 | CASSYGGYNQPQHF | TGTGCCAGCAGTTATGGGGGGTATAATCAGCCCCAGCATTTT
TRBD1 | NA | TRBJ1-1 | TRBV20-1 | CSAGQGGAFF | TGCAGTGCCGGACAGGGGGGAGCTTTCTTT
NA | few | TRBJ1-6 | TRBV6-1 | CASSDASGGNSPLHF | TGTGCCAGCAGTGACGCATCTGGGGGGAATTCACCCCTCCACTTT
TRBD1 | NA | TRBJ1-2 | TRBV7-3 | CASSFPDRVGYTF | TGTGCCAGCAGCTTTCCTGACAGGGTCGGCTACACCTTC
NA | NA | TRBJ1-2 | TRBV18 | CASSPKGDGYTF | TGTGCCAGCTCACCCAAGGGAGATGGCTACACCTTC
TRBD1 | few | TRBJ2-3 | TRBV7-6 | CASSETGNTQYF | TGTGCCAGCAGCGAGACAGGGAATACGCAGTATTTT
TRBD2 | NA | TRBJ2-7 | TRBV28 | CASSPTSGISYEQYF | TGTGCCAGCAGTCCTACTAGCGGGATTTCCTACGAGCAGTACTTC
NA | NA | TRBJ2-7 | TRBV2 | CASTVRSYEQYF | TGTGCCAGCACCGTCCGTTCGTACGAGCAGTACTTC
TRBD1 | NA | TRBJ1-6 | TRBV10-1 | CASSPGTVNSPLHF | TGCGCCAGCAGTCCCGGGACAGTTAATTCACCCCTCCACTTT
NA | once | TRBJ2-7 | TRBV7-9 | CASSPDQGQYF | TGTGCCAGCAGCCCGGACCAGGGGCAGTACTTC
TRBD1 | NA | TRBJ1-1 | TRBV6-5 | CASSRTGGTEAFF | TGTGCCAGCAGTCGGACAGGGGGTACTGAAGCTTTCTTT
TRBD1 | NA | TRBJ1-4 | TRBV29-1 | CSVKDRGGEKLFF | TGCAGCGTTAAGGACAGGGGAGGTGAAAAACTGTTTTTT
TRBD1 | NA | TRBJ1-5 | TRBV11-2 | CASSLGDRGPYSNQPQHF | TGTGCCAGCAGCTTAGGGGACAGGGGACCTTATAGCAATCAGCCCCAGCATTTT
NA | NA | TRBJ1-2 | TRBV6-5 | CASSYSSYSGNYGYTF | TGTGCCAGCAGTTACTCGAGTTACAGCGGAAACTATGGCTACACCTTC
NA | NA | TRBJ1-2 | TRBV29-1 | CSVEEADYGYTF | TGCAGCGTTGAAGAGGCAGACTATGGCTACACCTTC
NA | NA | TRBJ2-7 | TRBV6-5 | CATSGVTYEQYF | TGTGCCACCTCCGGGGTTACCTACGAGCAGTACTTC
TRBD1 | NA | TRBJ2-1 | TRBV27 | CASSSTGKPYNGQFF | TGTGCCAGCAGTTCGACAGGGAAGCCCTACAATGGGCAGTTCTTC
NA | once | TRBJ1-2 | TRBV19 | CASQDSYGYTF | TGTGCCAGCCAGGACAGCTATGGCTACACCTTC
TRBD1 | NA | TRBJ1-2 | TRBV5-1 | CASSLDVGGYYGYTF | TGCGCCAGCAGCTTGGATGTAGGGGGCTACTATGGCTACACCTTC
TRBD2 | once | TRBJ2-3 | TRBV6-4 | CASSQRGGGDTQYF | TGTGCCAGCAGCCAGCGGGGGGGCGGAGATACGCAGTATTTT
NA | NA | TRBJ1-2 | TRBV19 | CASSIPLQGSYGYTF | TGTGCCAGTAGTATACCCCTACAGGGATCCTATGGCTACACCTTC